This TCR beta chain stems from a study of pediatric ulcerative colitis. CDR3 length equals 14 residues. Germline V gene data show CDR1 as MNHNS and CDR2 as SASEGT. The ends were cut back, 3 bases at V and 6 bases at J, with 12 bases in the middle. The rectum was sampled with one to two pinch biopsies at colonoscopy. The data were produced by immunoSEQ multiplex PCR, yet TCRdb's version contains in-frame clones alone and is incomplete. The top ten clones hold around 9.1% of a sample with approximately 40,000 clones, roughly 70% of them seen once. The chain couples TRBV6-1 to TRBJ1-5; a weak D match, TRBD1 (5 bases). The sequence came from a boy between 10 and 17 years old with severe ulcerative colitis. Sequences were obtained from gut tissue. CDR3 sequence: CASSDRVRGQPQHF. In DNA, the CDR3 is TGTGCCAGCAGTGACAGGGTTCGGGGTCAGCCCCAGCATTTT.